This TCR beta chain was found in a study of identifying expanded T cells in peripheral blood. The V gene's germline CDR1 is LNHNV and CDR2 YYDKDF (reference sequence). The CDR3 length is 14 residues. The ends were cut back, 0 bases at V and 3 bases at J, with 8 bases in the middle. No infections or other immune events were documented during collection. Assay: immunoSEQ multiplex PCR; the TCRdb copy retains only in-frame clones and omits some. The repertoire holds under 100,000 clones, around 90% seen once, with roughly 7.3% in the top ten. Study results and limitations: Clone count variance between roughly 2-week samples rose with total template count. Over approximately two and four weeks, about 17 and 20 clones changed, versus roughly 1.1 between replicates.

Turning to this clone: The antigen is undetermined.

The chain links TRBV15 to TRBJ1-1; possible D gene TRBD1, 5 bases. The TCR originated in a person between 18 and 70 years old in good health. The sequenced material came from blood. CDR3 nucleotides: TGTGCCACCAGCAGAGATAGGGGCCACACTGAAGCTTTCTTT. This encodes CATSRDRGHTEAFF.